This record looks at one T cell receptor (beta chain) sequence and its context. Its cognate antigen is unknown. The data derive from a study of PD-1 blockade in classical Hodgkin lymphoma. In the study overall: The patients were dosed with nivolumab 3 mg/kg, infused intravenously every 2 weeks.

Time point defined: cycle 4 day 1 (C4D1), after five to seven weeks of nivolumab. Relapse after autologous stem cell transplantation occurred in every patient, and brentuximab vedotin exposure varied. Sequencing was performed with immunoSEQ multiplex PCR; in TCRdb, only in-frame clones are kept and a portion is missing. The table includes about 50,000 clones, about 75% detected once. Study-wide points: What drove the repertoire differences, possibly disease activity or prior therapy, has not been defined. When nivolumab was started under 1 year after ASCT, patients were excluded. Newly diagnosed patients and complete responders had comparable diversity at baseline.

The TCR was taken from a human donor with classical Hodgkin lymphoma. This material consisted of peripheral blood mononuclear cells (PBMCs), taken before the fourth cycle of nivolumab.

The CDR3 spells CASSLDYYEQYF. The CDR3 nucleotides are TGTGCCAGCAGCCTAGATTACTACGAGCAGTACTTC. The chain combines TRBV7-2 with TRBJ2-7, with D hard to call. This CDR3 has 12 residues. Looked up from germline, CDR1 is SGHTA and CDR2 is FQGNSA. V shed 5 bases and J shed 3 bases, with 8 bases lying between them.